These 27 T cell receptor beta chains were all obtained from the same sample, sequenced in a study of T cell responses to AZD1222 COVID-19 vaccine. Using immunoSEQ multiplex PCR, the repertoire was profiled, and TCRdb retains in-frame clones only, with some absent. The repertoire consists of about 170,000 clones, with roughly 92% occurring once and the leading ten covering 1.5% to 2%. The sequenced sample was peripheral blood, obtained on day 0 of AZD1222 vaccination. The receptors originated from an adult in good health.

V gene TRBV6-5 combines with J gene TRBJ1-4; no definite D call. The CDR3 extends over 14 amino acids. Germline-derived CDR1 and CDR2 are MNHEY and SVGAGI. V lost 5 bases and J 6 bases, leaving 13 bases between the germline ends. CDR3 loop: CASSPWEVDEKLFF. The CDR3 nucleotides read TGTGCCAGCAGTCCCTGGGAGGTGGATGAAAAACTGTTTTTT.

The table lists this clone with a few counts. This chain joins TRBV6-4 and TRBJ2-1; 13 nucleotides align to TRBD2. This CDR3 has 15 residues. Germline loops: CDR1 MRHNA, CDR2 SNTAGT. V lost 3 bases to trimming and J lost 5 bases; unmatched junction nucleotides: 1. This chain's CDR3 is CASSELAGGNNEQFF. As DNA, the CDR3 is TGTGCCAGCAGTGAACTAGCGGGAGGGAACAATGAGCAGTTCTTC.

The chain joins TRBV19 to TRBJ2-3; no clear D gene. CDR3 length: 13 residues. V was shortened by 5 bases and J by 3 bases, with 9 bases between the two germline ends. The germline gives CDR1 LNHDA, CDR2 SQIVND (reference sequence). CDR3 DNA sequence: TGTGCCAGTAGTCAAAGATTTACAGATACGCAGTATTTT. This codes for CASSQRFTDTQYF.

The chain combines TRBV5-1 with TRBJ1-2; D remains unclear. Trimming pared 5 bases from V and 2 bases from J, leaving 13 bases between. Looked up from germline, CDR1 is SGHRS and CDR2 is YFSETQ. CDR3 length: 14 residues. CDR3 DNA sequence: TGCGCCAGCAGTCCGTCGGGCGGGAACTATGGCTACACCTTC. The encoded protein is CASSPSGGNYGYTF.

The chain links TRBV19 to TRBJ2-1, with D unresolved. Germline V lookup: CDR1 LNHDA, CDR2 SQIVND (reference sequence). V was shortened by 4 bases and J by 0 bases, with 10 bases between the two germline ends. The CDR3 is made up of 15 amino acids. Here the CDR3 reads CASSTRSGSYNEQFF. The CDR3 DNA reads TGTGCCAGTAGTACGAGATCGGGCTCCTACAATGAGCAGTTCTTC.

In nucleotides, the CDR3 is TGTGCTAGTGGTCCCCAATATGGGCTGTATGGCTACACCTTC. It translates to CASGPQYGLYGYTF. The genes are TRBV12-5 and TRBJ1-2; D gene ambiguous. This CDR3 region has 14 residues. Germline CDR1 LGHNT, CDR2 FRNRAP. The V and J ends lost 5 bases and 5 bases respectively, with 15 bases between them.

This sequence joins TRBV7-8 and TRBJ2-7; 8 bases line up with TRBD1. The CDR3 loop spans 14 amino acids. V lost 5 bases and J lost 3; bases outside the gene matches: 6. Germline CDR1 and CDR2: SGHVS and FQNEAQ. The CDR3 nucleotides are TGTGCCAGCAGCCCCGGGACAGGAAGCTACGAGCAGTACTTC. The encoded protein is CASSPGTGSYEQYF.

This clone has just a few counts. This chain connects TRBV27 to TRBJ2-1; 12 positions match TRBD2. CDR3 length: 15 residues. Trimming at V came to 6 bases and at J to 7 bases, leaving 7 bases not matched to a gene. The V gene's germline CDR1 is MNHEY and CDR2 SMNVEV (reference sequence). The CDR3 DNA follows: TGTGCCAGCAGGAGCGTACTAGCGGGAGGTAATGAGCAGTTCTTC. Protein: CASRSVLAGGNEQFF.

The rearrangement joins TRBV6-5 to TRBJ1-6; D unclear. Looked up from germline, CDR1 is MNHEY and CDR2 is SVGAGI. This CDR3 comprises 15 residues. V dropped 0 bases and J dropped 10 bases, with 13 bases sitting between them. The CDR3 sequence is CASSYSRQAESPLHF. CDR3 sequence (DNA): TGTGCCAGCAGTTACTCGAGGCAAGCGGAGTCACCCCTCCACTTT.

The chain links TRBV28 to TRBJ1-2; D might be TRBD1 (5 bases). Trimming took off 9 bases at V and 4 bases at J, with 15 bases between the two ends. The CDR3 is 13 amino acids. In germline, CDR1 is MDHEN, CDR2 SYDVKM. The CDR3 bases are TGTGCCAGTTCGCAGACAGTACCCTATGGCTACACCTTC. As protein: CASSQTVPYGYTF.

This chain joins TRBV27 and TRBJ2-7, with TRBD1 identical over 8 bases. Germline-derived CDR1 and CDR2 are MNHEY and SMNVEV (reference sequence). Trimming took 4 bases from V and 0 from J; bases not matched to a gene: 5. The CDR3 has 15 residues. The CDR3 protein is CASSWRTGPSYEQYF. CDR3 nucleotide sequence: TGTGCCAGCAGTTGGAGGACAGGGCCCTCCTACGAGCAGTACTTC.

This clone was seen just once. CDR3 in amino acids: CASSYQGARGSPLHF. The CDR3 region has the DNA TGTGCCAGCAGTTATCAGGGGGCGCGGGGATCACCCCTCCACTTT. The chain is built from TRBV6-5 and TRBJ1-6, with TRBD1 identical over 8 bases. Germline V gene sequence: CDR1 MNHEY, CDR2 SVGAGI. This CDR3 contains 15 residues. Losses at the gene ends were 3 bases for V and 10 bases for J; bases not matched to a gene: 8.

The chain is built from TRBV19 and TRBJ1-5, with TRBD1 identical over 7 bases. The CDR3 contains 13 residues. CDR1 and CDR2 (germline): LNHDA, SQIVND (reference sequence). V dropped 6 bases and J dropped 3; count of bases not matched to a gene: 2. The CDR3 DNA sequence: TGTGCCAGTAGGACAGGGCCCAATCAGCCCCAGCATTTT. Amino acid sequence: CASRTGPNQPQHF.

CDR3 coding DNA: TGTGCCAGCAGCCAATTGCGGAATCAGCCCCAGCATTTT. Amino acid sequence: CASSQLRNQPQHF. The rearrangement links TRBV3-1 (or the pseudogene TRBV3-2) to TRBJ1-5; D remains unclear. The CDR3 is 13 amino acids. V shed 2 bases and J shed 4 bases, with 6 bases lying between them. Germline V gene data show CDR1 as LGHDT and CDR2 as YNNKEL (reference sequence).

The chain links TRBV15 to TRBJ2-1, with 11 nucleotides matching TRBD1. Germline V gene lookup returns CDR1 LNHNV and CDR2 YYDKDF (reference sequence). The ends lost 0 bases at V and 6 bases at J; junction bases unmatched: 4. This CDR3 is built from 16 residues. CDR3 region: CATSRDGQGARNEQFF. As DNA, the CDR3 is TGTGCCACCAGCAGAGATGGACAGGGGGCGCGCAATGAGCAGTTCTTC.

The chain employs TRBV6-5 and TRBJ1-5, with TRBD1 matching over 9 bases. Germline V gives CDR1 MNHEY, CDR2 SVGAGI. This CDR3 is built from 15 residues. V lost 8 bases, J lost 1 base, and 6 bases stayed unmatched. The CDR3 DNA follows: TGTGCCAGCGCAGTGGACAGGGGAAGCAATCAGCCCCAGCATTTT. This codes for CASAVDRGSNQPQHF.

The CDR3: CATSVDGSTDTQYF. The DNA of the CDR3 is TGTGCCACCAGTGTTGATGGAAGCACAGATACGCAGTATTTT. The chain is built from TRBV24-1 and TRBJ2-3; D unresolved. V was pared by 5 bases and J by 0 bases, with 8 bases between. Germline-derived CDR1 and CDR2 are KGHDR and SFDVKD. This CDR3 is 14 amino acids long.

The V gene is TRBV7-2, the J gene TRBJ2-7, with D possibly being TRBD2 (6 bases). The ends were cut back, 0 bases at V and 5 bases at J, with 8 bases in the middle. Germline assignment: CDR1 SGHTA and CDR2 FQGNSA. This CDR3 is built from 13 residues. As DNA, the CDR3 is TGTGCCAGCAGCTTAGCGGAGGGCCACGAGCAGTACTTC. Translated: CASSLAEGHEQYF. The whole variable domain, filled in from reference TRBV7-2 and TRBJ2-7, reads GAGVSQSPSNKVTEKGKDVELRCDPISGHTALYWYRQSLGQGLEFLIYFQGNSAPDKSGLPSDRFSAERTGGSVSTLTIQRTQQEDSAVYLCASSLAEGHEQYFGPGTRLTVT.

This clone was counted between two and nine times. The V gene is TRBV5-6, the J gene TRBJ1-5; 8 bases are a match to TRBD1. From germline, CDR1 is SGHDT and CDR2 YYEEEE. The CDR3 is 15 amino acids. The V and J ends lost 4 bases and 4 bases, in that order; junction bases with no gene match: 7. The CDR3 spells CASSPGQGGNQPQHF. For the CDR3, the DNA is TGTGCCAGCAGCCCCGGACAGGGAGGGAATCAGCCCCAGCATTTT.

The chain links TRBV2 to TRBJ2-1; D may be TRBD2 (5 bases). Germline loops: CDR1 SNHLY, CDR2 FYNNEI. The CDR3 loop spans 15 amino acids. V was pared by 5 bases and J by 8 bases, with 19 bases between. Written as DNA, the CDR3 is TGTGCCAGCAGTAAACAAGGCGGGCAATCTCATGAGCAGTTCTTC. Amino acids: CASSKQGGQSHEQFF. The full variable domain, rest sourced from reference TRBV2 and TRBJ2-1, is EPEVTQTPSHQVTQMGQEVILRCVPISNHLYFYWYRQILGQKVEFLVSFYNNEISEKSEIFDDQFSVERPDGSNFTLKIRSTKLEDSAMYFCASSKQGGQSHEQFFGPGTRLTVL.

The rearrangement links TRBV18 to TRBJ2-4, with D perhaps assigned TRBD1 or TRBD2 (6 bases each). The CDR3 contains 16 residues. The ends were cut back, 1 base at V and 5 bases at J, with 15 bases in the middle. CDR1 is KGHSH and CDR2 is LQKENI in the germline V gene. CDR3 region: CASSPLKGGGENIQYF. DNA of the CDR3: TGTGCCAGCTCACCACTGAAGGGGGGCGGGGAAAACATTCAGTACTTC.

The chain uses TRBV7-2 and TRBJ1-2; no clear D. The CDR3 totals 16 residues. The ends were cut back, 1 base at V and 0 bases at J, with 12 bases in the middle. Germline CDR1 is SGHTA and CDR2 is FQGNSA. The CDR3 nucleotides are TGTGCCAGCAGCTTAGTTCCCCCCGTAGCTAACTATGGCTACACCTTC. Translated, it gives CASSLVPPVANYGYTF.

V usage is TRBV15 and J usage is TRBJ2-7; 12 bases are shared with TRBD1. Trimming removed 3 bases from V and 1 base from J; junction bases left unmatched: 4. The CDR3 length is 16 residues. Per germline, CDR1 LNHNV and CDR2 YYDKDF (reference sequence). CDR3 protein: CATSRGTGGASYEQYF. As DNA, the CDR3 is TGTGCCACCAGCAGGGGGACAGGGGGCGCGTCCTACGAGCAGTACTTC.

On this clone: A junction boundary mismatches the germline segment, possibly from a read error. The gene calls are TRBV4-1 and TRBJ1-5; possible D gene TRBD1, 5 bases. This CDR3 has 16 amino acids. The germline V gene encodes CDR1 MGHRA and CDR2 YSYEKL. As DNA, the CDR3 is TGCGCCAGCAGCCAAGCGGGGGAGTTTAGCCATCAGCCCCAGCATTTT. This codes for CASSQAGEFSHQPQHF.

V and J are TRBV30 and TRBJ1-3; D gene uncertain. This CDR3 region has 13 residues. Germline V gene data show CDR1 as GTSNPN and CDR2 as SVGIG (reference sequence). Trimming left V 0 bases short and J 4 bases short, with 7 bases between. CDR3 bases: TGTGCCTGGAGTGTAGGATGGGGAAACACCATATATTTT. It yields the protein CAWSVGWGNTIYF.

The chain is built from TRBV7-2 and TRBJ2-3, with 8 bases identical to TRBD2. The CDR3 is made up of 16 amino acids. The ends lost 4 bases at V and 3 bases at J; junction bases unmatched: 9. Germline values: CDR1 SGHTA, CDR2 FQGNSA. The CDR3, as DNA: TGTGCCAGCAGCTATATTGGTGGGACTAGGACAGATACGCAGTATTTT. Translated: CASSYIGGTRTDTQYF.

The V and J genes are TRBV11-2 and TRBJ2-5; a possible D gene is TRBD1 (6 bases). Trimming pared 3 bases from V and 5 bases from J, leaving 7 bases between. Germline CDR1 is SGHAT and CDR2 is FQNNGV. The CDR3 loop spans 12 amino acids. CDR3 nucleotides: TGTGCCAGCAGCTTCACAGGGGAGACCCAGTACTTC. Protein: CASSFTGETQYF.